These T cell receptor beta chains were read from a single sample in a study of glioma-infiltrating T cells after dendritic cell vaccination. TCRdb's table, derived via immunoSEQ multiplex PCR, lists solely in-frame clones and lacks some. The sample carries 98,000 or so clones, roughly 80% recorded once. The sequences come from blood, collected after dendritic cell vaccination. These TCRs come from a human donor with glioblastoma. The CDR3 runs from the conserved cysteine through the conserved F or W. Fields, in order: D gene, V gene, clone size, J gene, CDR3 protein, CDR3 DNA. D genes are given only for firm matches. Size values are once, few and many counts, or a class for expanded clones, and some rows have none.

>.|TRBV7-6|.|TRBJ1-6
CASSLERDSPLHF
TGTGCCAGCAGCTTAGAGCGAGATTCACCCCTCCACTTT
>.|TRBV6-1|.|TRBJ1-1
CASTPRHVNTEAFF
TGTGCCAGCACCCCACGACACGTGAACACTGAAGCTTTCTTT
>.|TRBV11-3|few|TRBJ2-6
CASSASSGANVLTF
TGTGCCAGCAGCGCCAGTTCTGGGGCCAACGTCCTGACTTTC
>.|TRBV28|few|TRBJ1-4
CASSWDWGEKLFF
TGTGCCAGCAGTTGGGACTGGGGGGAAAAACTGTTTTTT
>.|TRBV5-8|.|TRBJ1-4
CAGRHTTNEKLFF
TGTGCCGGCCGACATACAACTAATGAAAAACTGTTTTTT
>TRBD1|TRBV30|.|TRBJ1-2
CAWSVQGQACF
TGTGCCTGGAGTGTACAGGGACAGGCCTGCTTC
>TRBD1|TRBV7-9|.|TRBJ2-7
CASSSLRTGYYEQYF
TGTGCCAGCAGCTCCCTCCGGACAGGGTACTACGAGCAGTACTTC
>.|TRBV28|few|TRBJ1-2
CASSMGRGLYGYTF
TGTGCCAGCTCTATGGGGCGGGGTCTCTATGGCTACACCTTC
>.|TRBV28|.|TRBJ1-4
CASRNGLSGENEKLFF
TGTGCCAGCAGGAATGGATTAAGCGGAGAGAATGAAAAACTGTTTTTT
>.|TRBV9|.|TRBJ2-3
CASSEGRGSTDTQYF
TGTGCCAGCAGCGAAGGCAGGGGTAGCACAGATACGCAGTATTTT
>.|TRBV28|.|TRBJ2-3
CASSLGGPWDTQYF
TGTGCCAGCAGTTTGGGGGGGCCCTGGGATACGCAGTATTTT
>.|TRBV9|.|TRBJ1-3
CASSRTGTGNTIYF
TGTGCCAGCAGCCGCACAGGGACCGGAAACACCATATATTTT
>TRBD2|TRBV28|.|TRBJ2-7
CASSLGLDRRGQYF
TGTGCCAGCAGCCTGGGACTAGATAGACGGGGCCAGTACTTC
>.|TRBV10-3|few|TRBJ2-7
CAISDRRGSDEQYF
TGTGCCATCAGTGATCGTCGGGGTTCAGACGAGCAGTACTTC
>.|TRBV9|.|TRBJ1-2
CASSGSDRTTNYGYTF
TGTGCCAGCAGCGGTAGCGACAGGACAACTAACTATGGCTACACCTTC
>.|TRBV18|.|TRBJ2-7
CASSPVVRSSYEQYF
TGTGCCAGCTCACCAGTTGTTAGGAGCTCCTACGAGCAGTACTTC
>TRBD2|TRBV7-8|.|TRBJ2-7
CTSSLATLAGGYEQYF
TGTACCAGCAGCTTAGCCACCCTAGCGGGGGGTTACGAGCAGTACTTC
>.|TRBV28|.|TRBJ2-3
CASSPGTLWSDTQYF
TGTGCCAGCAGCCCCGGGACTCTTTGGTCAGATACGCAGTATTTT
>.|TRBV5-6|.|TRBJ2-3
CASSLGLGTDTQYF
TGTGCCAGCAGCTTGGGGCTGGGCACAGATACGCAGTATTTT
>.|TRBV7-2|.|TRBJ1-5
CASNSLGSNQPQHF
TGTGCCAGCAACTCCCTAGGAAGCAATCAGCCCCAGCATTTT
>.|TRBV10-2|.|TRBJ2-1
CASSAASDSYNEQFF
TGCGCCAGCAGTGCCGCTAGCGACTCCTACAATGAGCAGTTCTTC
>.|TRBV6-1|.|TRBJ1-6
CASSEQGTNSPLHF
TGTGCCAGCAGTGAACAGGGGACTAATTCACCCCTCCACTTT
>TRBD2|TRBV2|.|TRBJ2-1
CASSGGPGLAGAPEQFF
TGTGCCAGCAGTGGGGGTCCGGGACTAGCGGGGGCCCCGGAGCAGTTCTTC
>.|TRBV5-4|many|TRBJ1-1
CASSLAGNTEAFF
TGTGCCAGCAGCTTGGCAGGGAACACTGAAGCTTTCTTT
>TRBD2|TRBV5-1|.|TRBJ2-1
CASSLVASGNNEQFF
TGCGCCAGCAGCTTGGTGGCCAGCGGGAACAATGAGCAGTTCTTC
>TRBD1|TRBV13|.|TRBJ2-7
CASSLRGPGQQYEQYF
TGTGCCAGCAGCCTAAGGGGGCCGGGACAGCAATACGAGCAGTACTTC
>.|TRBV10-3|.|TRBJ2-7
CAITEGQPYEQYF
TGTGCCATCACCGAAGGACAGCCCTACGAGCAGTACTTC
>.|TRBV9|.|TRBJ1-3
CASSVTAAGNTIYF
TGTGCCAGCAGCGTAACCGCGGCAGGAAACACCATATATTTT
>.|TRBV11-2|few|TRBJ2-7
CADCQGARSSYEQYF
TGTGCCGACTGCCAGGGCGCCAGGAGCTCCTACGAGCAGTACTTC
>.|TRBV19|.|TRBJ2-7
CASSMAGSYEQYF
TGTGCCAGTAGTATGGCAGGGTCCTACGAGCAGTACTTC
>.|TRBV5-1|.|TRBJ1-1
CASSLARGGTEAFF
TGCGCCAGCAGCTTGGCCAGGGGCGGCACTGAAGCTTTCTTT
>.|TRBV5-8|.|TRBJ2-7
CASSPRGVRDEQYF
TGTGCCAGCAGCCCCCGCGGGGTCCGGGACGAGCAGTACTTC
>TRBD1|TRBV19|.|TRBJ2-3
CASSRTGTGITDTQYF
TGTGCCAGTAGTAGGACCGGGACAGGCATCACAGATACGCAGTATTTT
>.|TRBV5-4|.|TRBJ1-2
CASSMVDTYYGYTF
TGTGCCAGCAGCATGGTTGACACCTACTATGGCTACACCTTC
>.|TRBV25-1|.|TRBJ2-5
CASSEPPGDQETQYF
TGTGCCAGCAGTGAACCCCCCGGAGACCAAGAGACCCAGTACTTC
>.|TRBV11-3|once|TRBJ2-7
CASSRGSGTYEQYF
TGTGCCAGCAGCCGGGGATCAGGCACCTACGAGCAGTACTTC
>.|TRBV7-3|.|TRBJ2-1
CASSLGPGFGSEQFF
TGTGCCAGCAGCTTAGGGCCAGGATTTGGGAGTGAGCAGTTCTTC
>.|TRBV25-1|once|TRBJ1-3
CASSESVGGGWGNTIYF
TGTGCCAGCAGTGAATCGGTTGGTGGGGGCTGGGGAAACACCATATATTTT
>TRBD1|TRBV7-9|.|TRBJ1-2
CASSLVGQANYGYTF
TGTGCCAGCAGCTTAGTTGGACAGGCTAACTATGGCTACACCTTC
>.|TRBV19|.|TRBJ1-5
CASSRRQVNQPQHF
TGTGCCAGTAGTAGAAGACAGGTTAATCAGCCCCAGCATTTT
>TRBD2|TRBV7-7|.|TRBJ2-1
CASSPGLAGGVREQFF
TGTGCTAGCAGTCCGGGACTAGCGGGAGGGGTTCGCGAGCAGTTCTTC
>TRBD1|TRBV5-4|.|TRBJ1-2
CASSLPGTGYGYTF
TGTGCCAGCAGCTTGCCCGGGACAGGGTATGGCTACACCTTC
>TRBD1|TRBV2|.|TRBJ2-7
CASSPRDRGRSFVYEQYF
TGTGCCAGCAGTCCCCGGGACAGGGGTAGAAGTTTTGTCTACGAGCAGTACTTC
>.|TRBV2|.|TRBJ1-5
CASSQAGIRGQPQHF
TGTGCCAGCAGTCAAGCGGGGATTCGGGGTCAGCCCCAGCATTTT
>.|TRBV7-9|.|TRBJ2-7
CASSLGPSSYEQYF
TGTGCCAGCAGCTTGGGGCCTAGCTCCTACGAGCAGTACTTC
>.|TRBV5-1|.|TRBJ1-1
CASSKGLGNTEAFF
TGCGCCAGCAGCAAGGGGCTCGGGAACACTGAAGCTTTCTTT
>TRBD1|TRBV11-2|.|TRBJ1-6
CASSFRQGMGNSPLHF
TGTGCCAGCAGCTTTCGACAGGGTATGGGTAATTCACCCCTCCACTTT
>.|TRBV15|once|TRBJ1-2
CATSRSTYTGGYGYTF
TGTGCCACCAGCAGATCCACCTACACGGGGGGCTATGGCTACACCTTC
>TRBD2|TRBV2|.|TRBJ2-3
CASSRELAGGRGDTQYF
TGTGCCAGCAGTAGGGAGCTAGCGGGGGGACGGGGAGATACGCAGTATTTT
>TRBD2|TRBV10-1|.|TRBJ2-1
CASSESIRLAGAHNEQFF
TGCGCCAGCAGTGAGTCGATCCGCCTAGCGGGGGCCCACAATGAGCAGTTCTTC
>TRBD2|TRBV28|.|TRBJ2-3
CASRWTRATDTQYF
TGTGCCAGCAGGTGGACTAGAGCCACAGATACGCAGTATTTT
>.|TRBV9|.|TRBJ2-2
CASSGSSTPNTGELFF
TGTGCCAGCAGCGGGAGCAGCACCCCGAACACCGGGGAGCTGTTTTTT
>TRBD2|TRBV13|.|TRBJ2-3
CASSSVTSGTDTQYF
TGTGCCAGCAGCTCCGTGACTAGCGGCACAGATACGCAGTATTTT
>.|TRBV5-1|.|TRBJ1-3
CASSLGTSGNTIYF
TGCGCCAGCAGCTTGGGAACATCTGGAAACACCATATATTTT
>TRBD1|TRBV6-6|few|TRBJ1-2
CASSQRTGGENYGYTF
TGTGCCAGCAGTCAGAGGACAGGGGGAGAAAACTATGGCTACACCTTC
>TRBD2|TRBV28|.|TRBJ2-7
CASSFFPSGSSYEQYF
TGTGCCAGCAGTTTCTTCCCTAGCGGGAGCTCCTACGAGCAGTACTTC
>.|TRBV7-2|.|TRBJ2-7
CASSTQGAVYEQYF
TGTGCCAGCAGCACCCAAGGGGCCGTCTACGAGCAGTACTTC
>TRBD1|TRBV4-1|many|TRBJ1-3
CASSPRQGGSGNTIYF
TGCGCCAGCAGTCCCCGACAGGGCGGCTCTGGAAACACCATATATTTT
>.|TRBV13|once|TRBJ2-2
CASSFTPSNRDNTGELFF
TGTGCCAGCAGTTTCACGCCGAGTAACAGGGATAACACCGGGGAGCTGTTTTTT